This TCR beta chain appears in the sequencing data of a study of cytomegalovirus exposure and HLA in healthy donors. The CDR3 is 17 residues long. The V end was cut by 4 bases, the J end by 4 bases, with 22 bases between. Germline CDR1 reads MNHEY; CDR2 reads SMNVEV (reference sequence). This table comes from immunoSEQ multiplex PCR, and its TCRdb copy is limited to in-frame clones, with some not included. The sample consists of some 230,000 clones, 80% to 95% of them appearing once. This chain links TRBV27 with TRBJ1-2; perhaps TRBD1 as D (5 bases). This clonotype was obtained from a woman under 30 in good health and CMV-seronegative. The specimen sequenced was PBMCs. The CDR3 is CASSSIFSAGGSYGYTF. The CDR3 DNA is TGTGCCAGCAGTTCGATCTTCTCTGCCGGGGGAAGCTATGGCTACACCTTC.